What follows are 25 T cell receptor beta chains derived from one specimen sequenced in a study of OX40 agonist ivuxolimab in advanced cancers. The data were produced by immunoSEQ multiplex PCR, yet TCRdb's version contains in-frame clones alone and is incomplete. The sample holds approximately 77,000 clones; approximately 85% are singletons and the top ten take roughly 2.3%. The material was CD4+ or CD8+ T cells sorted from blood, obtained in a trial of the OX40 agonist ivuxolimab. The receptors were sampled from an adult with an advanced solid tumor such as melanoma, head and neck, liver or kidney cancer.

This clone was seen once. This same CDR3 is encoded by further DNA sequences in the sample. This chain joins TRBV18 and TRBJ1-1, with unresolved D. The V gene lost 3 bases and the J gene lost 3 bases, with 11 bases spanning the gap. This CDR3 region has 14 residues. Germline values: CDR1 KGHSH, CDR2 LQKENI. CDR3 sequence reads: CASSPLGLDTEAFF. CDR3 nucleotide sequence: TGTGCCAGCTCACCTCTGGGATTGGACACTGAAGCTTTCTTT.

This clone has only one observation. The V call is TRBV7-2, the J call TRBJ2-7; D remains ambiguous. The CDR3 length is 13 residues. Trimming removed 5 bases from V and 6 bases from J, with 14 bases in between. Germline CDR1 SGHTA, CDR2 FQGNSA. The CDR3 protein is CASSVNHPREQYF. CDR3 nucleotides: TGTGCCAGCAGCGTGAACCACCCCCGCGAGCAGTACTTC.

The rearrangement links TRBV9 to TRBJ2-3, with 7 bases fitting TRBD1. This CDR3 is built from 15 residues. Trimming removed 1 base from V and 3 bases from J; junction bases left unmatched: 5. CDR1 and CDR2 from the germline V gene are SGDLS and YYNGEE. The CDR3 sequence: CASSVFRTGTDTQYF. CDR3 nucleotide sequence: TGTGCCAGCAGCGTATTCCGGACAGGAACAGATACGCAGTATTTT.

This chain uses TRBV7-2 with TRBJ2-7; 12 bases map to TRBD2. Trimming removed 4 bases from V and 3 bases from J; junction bases left unmatched: 10. There are 17 residues in the CDR3. Germline CDR1 reads SGHTA; CDR2 reads FQGNSA. CDR3 nucleotides: TGTGCCAGCAGCTCAACTATAACTAGCGGGAGGTTCTACGAGCAGTACTTC. It yields the protein CASSSTITSGRFYEQYF.

The chain combines TRBV30 with TRBJ1-1, with 7 bases lining up with TRBD1. CDR1 is GTSNPN and CDR2 is SVGIG in the germline V gene (reference sequence). The junction had 13 bases not matched to a gene; V was cut back by 8 bases and J by 10 bases. The CDR3 extends over 12 amino acids. CDR3: CAQGVGGRGAFF. CDR3 DNA: TGTGCCCAGGGGGTGGGGGGCCGTGGAGCTTTCTTT.

The rearrangement uses TRBV18 and TRBJ2-1, with 11 bases that match TRBD2. Germline CDR1 is KGHSH and CDR2 is LQKENI. Trimming took 2 bases from V and 6 from J; bases not matched to a gene: 3. This CDR3 is 15 amino acids long. CDR3 protein: CASSPELAGANEQFF. CDR3 DNA: TGTGCCAGCTCACCAGAACTAGCGGGGGCCAATGAGCAGTTCTTC.

The chain is built from TRBV30 and TRBJ2-7, with a tentative D call TRBD2 (7 bases). Trimming shortened V by 4 bases and J by 6 bases, and 19 bases separated the two germline ends. CDR1 and CDR2 (germline): GTSNPN, SVGIG (reference sequence). CDR3 length: 14 residues. The CDR3 region is CAWNLRGGSGEQYF. In DNA form, the CDR3 reads TGTGCCTGGAACCTTAGGGGGGGAAGTGGCGAGCAGTACTTC.

The V and J genes are TRBV9 and TRBJ2-3, with a possible D match to TRBD1 (5 bases). There are 14 residues in the CDR3. V lost 0 bases, J lost 2 bases, and 7 bases lay in between. Germline V gene sequence: CDR1 SGDLS, CDR2 YYNGEE. The CDR3 here is CASSVDRYTDTQYF. The DNA of the CDR3 is TGTGCCAGCAGCGTAGACAGGTACACAGATACGCAGTATTTT.

This clone occurred once. This rearrangement joins TRBV5-4 to TRBJ2-1; 8 nucleotides match TRBD2. The CDR3 totals 16 residues. Per the germline V gene, CDR1 is SGHNT and CDR2 is YYREEE (reference sequence). The V segment lost 4 bases and the J segment 4 bases; nucleotides outside the gene matches: 10. The CDR3 DNA sequence: TGTGCCAGCAGCCTGGAGGTGGGACTAGGGTACAATGAGCAGTTCTTC. It specifies CASSLEVGLGYNEQFF.

This clone was seen only a few times. The chain uses TRBV28 and TRBJ2-7; D possibly uses TRBD1 or TRBD2 (7 bases each). V was trimmed by 5 bases and J by 5 bases, leaving 22 bases between them. CDR3 length: 16 residues. The germline gives CDR1 MDHEN, CDR2 SYDVKM. In nucleotides, the CDR3 is TGTGCCAGCAGTCCATCGTCCTCGACAGGGAGGGACGAGCAGTACTTC. This encodes CASSPSSSTGRDEQYF.

The rearrangement links TRBV7-9 to TRBJ1-1, with D hard to call. The CDR3 runs 16 residues. The germline CDR1 and CDR2 sequences are SEHNR and FQNEAQ (reference sequence). Trimming took 8 bases from V and 3 from J, leaving 22 bases between them. CDR3 region: CASEHIGGAQYTEAFF. CDR3 DNA: TGTGCCAGCGAACACATAGGTGGCGCCCAATACACTGAAGCTTTCTTT.

The chain joins TRBV28 to TRBJ2-2, with 10 bases fitting TRBD2. The junction had 10 bases not matched to a gene; V was cut back by 1 base and J by 5 bases. The CDR3 is 18 residues long. Germline V gene lookup returns CDR1 MDHEN and CDR2 SYDVKM. CDR3: CASSLSSPLAGVTGELFF. DNA for the CDR3: TGTGCCAGCAGTTTATCATCCCCTCTAGCGGGGGTTACCGGGGAGCTGTTTTTT.

The chain carries TRBV5-4 and TRBJ1-2; TRBD1 is a possible D gene (6 bases). The length of the CDR3 is 12 residues. Trimming pared 4 bases from V and 4 bases from J, leaving 8 bases between. Germline V gene sequence: CDR1 SGHNT, CDR2 YYREEE (reference sequence). The CDR3 region has the DNA TGTGCCAGCAGCCCGGACAGCTATGGCTACACCTTC. As protein: CASSPDSYGYTF. Together with reference TRBV5-4 and TRBJ1-2, the CDR3 gives the full variable domain: ETGVTQSPTHLIKTRGQQVTLRCSSQSGHNTVSWYQQALGQGPQFIFQYYREEENGRGNFPPRFSGLQFPNYSSELNVNALELDDSALYLCASSPDSYGYTFGSGTRLTVV.

The J gene is TRBJ2-1, the V gene TRBV21-1; TRBD1 is the table's D call and was not checked against the DNA. TRBV21-1 is a documented pseudogene. The CDR3 contains 15 residues. CDR3 coding DNA: TGTGCCAGCAGCAAAAAAACAGGGGGCTACAATGAGCAGTTCTTC. Its translation: CASSKKTGGYNEQFF.

The chain employs TRBV5-6 and TRBJ1-5; 7 bases map to TRBD1. The CDR3 is 16 amino acids. The germline gives CDR1 SGHDT, CDR2 YYEEEE. Germline trimming cut 3 bases from V and 4 bases from J; bases unmatched to any gene: 10. CDR3 in amino acids: CASSSTGPSGNQPQHF. For the CDR3, the DNA is TGTGCCAGCAGCTCGACAGGGCCCTCGGGGAATCAGCCCCAGCATTTT.

This sequence joins TRBV6-1 and TRBJ2-7; D is possibly TRBD1 or TRBD2 (5 bases each). Trimming left V 7 bases short and J 4 bases short, with 14 bases between. The CDR3 totals 13 residues. The germline CDR1 and CDR2 sequences are MNHNS and SASEGT. CDR3 residues: CASIRDGAYEQYF. In DNA, the CDR3 is TGTGCCAGCATCCGGGACGGGGCTTACGAGCAGTACTTC.

The chain uses TRBV11-2 and TRBJ1-6, with TRBD1 as a possible D gene (5 bases). The CDR3 contains 15 residues. V lost 2 bases to trimming and J lost 7 bases, with 12 bases between them. The germline gives CDR1 SGHAT, CDR2 FQNNGV. The CDR3 bases are TGTGCCAGCAGCTTATCCCGGGGCCAGAATTCACCCCTCCACTTT. Its protein product is CASSLSRGQNSPLHF.

The CDR3 here is CASSLVPESSYEQYF. DNA of the CDR3: TGTGCCAGCAGCTTAGTTCCGGAAAGCTCCTACGAGCAGTACTTC. The chain links TRBV7-2 to TRBJ2-7; unclear D gene. The V and J ends lost 1 base and 0 bases respectively, with 10 bases between them. The CDR3 runs to 15 residues. The germline V gene has CDR1 SGHTA and CDR2 FQGNSA.

The genes are TRBV2 and TRBJ2-5; 8 bases agree with TRBD2. This CDR3 comprises 15 residues. J gave up 3 bases and V 4 bases, and 7 bases lay outside the gene matches. Germline V CDR1 and CDR2: SNHLY, FYNNEI. The CDR3, as DNA: TGTGCCAGCAGTGCTTTGCGGGGGGAGAAAGAGACCCAGTACTTC. Amino acid sequence: CASSALRGEKETQYF.

The chain uses TRBV9 and TRBJ2-2, with D possibly being TRBD1 or TRBD2 (6 bases each). Trimming stripped 0 bases from V and 9 bases from J, with 12 bases between. Per the germline V gene, CDR1 is SGDLS and CDR2 is YYNGEE. The CDR3 is 14 residues long. DNA of the CDR3: TGTGCCAGCAGCGTAGTAGGGGGAGGCCGGGAGCTGTTTTTT. Translation gives CASSVVGGGRELFF. The full variable domain, rest sourced from reference TRBV9 and TRBJ2-2, is DSGVTQTPKHLITATGQRVTLRCSPRSGDLSVYWYQQSLDQGLQFLIQYYNGEERAKGNILERFSAQQFPDLHSELNLSSLELGDSALYFCASSVVGGGRELFFGEGSRLTVL.

This sequence joins TRBV4-2 and TRBJ2-3; the match to TRBD2 covers 13 bases. This CDR3 has 17 amino acids. Looked up from germline, CDR1 is LGHNA and CDR2 is YNFKEQ. Losses at the gene ends were 4 bases for V and 2 bases for J; bases not matched to a gene: 6. CDR3 DNA sequence: TGTGCCAGCAGCCGACTAGCGGGGGGAATTTTCACAGATACGCAGTATTTT. This encodes CASSRLAGGIFTDTQYF.

There are a few counts of this clone. The sample has other DNA sequences that encode this CDR3 too. CDR3 protein: CASSVGGGRANEKLFF. CDR3 DNA sequence: TGTGCCAGCAGCGTAGGTGGGGGGAGGGCTAATGAAAAACTGTTTTTT. The J gene is TRBJ1-4, the V gene TRBV9; tentative D call: TRBD1 (5 bases). Trimming took 0 bases from V and 3 from J, leaving 12 bases between them. Germline V gene lookup returns CDR1 SGDLS and CDR2 YYNGEE. The CDR3 runs 16 residues.

The V gene is TRBV19, the J gene TRBJ1-1, with D possibly being TRBD1 (5 bases). Per the germline V gene, CDR1 is LNHDA and CDR2 is SQIVND (reference sequence). Trimming took off 3 bases at V and 4 bases at J, with 12 bases between the two ends. The CDR3 loop spans 14 amino acids. As DNA, the CDR3 is TGTGCCAGTAGTATTGAAGACAGAATCACTGAAGCTTTCTTT. Protein sequence: CASSIEDRITEAFF.

J is TRBJ2-4 and V is TRBV2; 10 bases fit TRBD1. Germline V gene sequence: CDR1 SNHLY, CDR2 FYNNEI. Germline trimming cut 5 bases from V and 5 bases from J; bases unmatched to any gene: 6. This CDR3 contains 15 residues. DNA of the CDR3: TGTGCCAGCAGTCTGACAGGGGGCTACGAAAACATTCAGTACTTC. The encoded protein is CASSLTGGYENIQYF. Full variable domain (missing parts from reference TRBV2 and TRBJ2-4): EPEVTQTPSHQVTQMGQEVILRCVPISNHLYFYWYRQILGQKVEFLVSFYNNEISEKSEIFDDQFSVERPDGSNFTLKIRSTKLEDSAMYFCASSLTGGYENIQYFGAGTRLSVL.

The V and J genes are TRBV5-4 and TRBJ2-7, with D perhaps matching TRBD1 (6 bases). CDR3 size: 14 residues. Germline V gives CDR1 SGHNT, CDR2 YYREEE (reference sequence). V lost 4 bases and J lost 2, with 13 bases in between. The CDR3 region has the DNA TGTGCCAGCAGCGCCCGGGACAAGACCTACGAGCAGTACTTC. This translates into CASSARDKTYEQYF.